This TCR beta chain was sequenced during a study of blood T cell repertoires in COVID-19. CDR1 is LGHDT, CDR2 YNNKEL, per germline (reference sequence). V was clipped by 7 bases and J by 6 bases; unmatched bases: 15. This CDR3 comprises 16 residues. TCRdb's copy holds only in-frame clones and misses some; the assay was immunoSEQ multiplex PCR. The sample yields around 72,000 clones, around 78% seen once. The sample taken for sequencing was peripheral blood. The clonotype originates from an elderly woman with acute or convalescent COVID-19. V gene TRBV3-1 (or the pseudogene TRBV3-2) combines with J gene TRBJ2-3, with 8 bases identical to TRBD2. This CDR3 is CASTRKSGGPLDTQYF. The CDR3 region has the DNA TGTGCCAGCACCCGAAAGTCGGGGGGGCCTTTGGATACGCAGTATTTT.